The 27 T cell receptor beta chains listed next were all sequenced from one sample in a study of molecular identifiers for immune sequencing clone quantification. From the PCR reads, TCRdb called clonotypes with MiXCR, one entry per CDR3 protein. The sample has about half a million distinct CDR3 sequences, over 20% seen once. Sequenced input: naive CD8+ T cells from blood, with Jurkat cell RNA spiked in. The subset: FACS-sorted CD8+CD4-CCR7+CD45RA+ naive T cells. The receptors derive from a human donor in good health. Some libraries in this study had Jurkat cell RNA spiked in.

This clonotype showed up just a few times. The chain uses TRBV4-2 and TRBJ2-7; D gene ambiguous. The V end lost 0 bases, the J end lost 3 bases, and 12 bases lay between the germline ends. Germline CDR1 is LGHNA and CDR2 is YNFKEQ. The CDR3 length is 15 residues. The DNA of the CDR3 is TGTGCCAGCAGCCAAGATTTCCGGCCAGACTACGAGCAGTACTTC. As protein: CASSQDFRPDYEQYF.

The chain combines TRBV3-1 with TRBJ1-1, with D tentatively TRBD1 (5 bases). Germline assignment: CDR1 LGHDT and CDR2 YNNKEL (reference sequence). The CDR3 covers 14 residues. The V and J ends lost 3 bases and 8 bases respectively, with 16 bases between them. The DNA of the CDR3 is TGTGCCAGCAGCCAGACAGTAGGCGGTTCGGAAGCTTTCTTT. Translated: CASSQTVGGSEAFF.

There are many counts of this clonotype. The chain joins TRBV13 to TRBJ2-3, with 10 nucleotides matching TRBD1. The junction had 10 bases not matched to a gene; V was cut back by 5 bases and J by 5 bases. CDR1 is PRHDT and CDR2 is FYEKMQ in the germline V gene (reference sequence). This CDR3 spans 16 amino acids. The CDR3 nucleotides read TGTGCCAGCAGCCATGCCGGGACAGGGGTTAGAGATACGCAGTATTTT. It encodes CASSHAGTGVRDTQYF.

The table lists this clonotype with a count of one. A much more abundant neighbour one base away suggests this may be a read error. The chain has TRBV4-3 and TRBJ2-7, with a possible D match to TRBD2 (6 bases). The V gene's germline CDR1 is LGHNA and CDR2 YSLEER. The CDR3 loop spans 14 amino acids. The CDR3 reads CASSQVASDYEQCF. CDR3 sequence (DNA): TGCGCCAGCAGCCAAGTTGCTAGCGACTACGAGCAGTGCTTC.

This clonotype was seen ten or more times. V gene TRBV6-5 combines with J gene TRBJ2-3; 7 positions match TRBD2. The CDR3 runs to 16 residues. The germline V gene encodes CDR1 MNHEY and CDR2 SVGAGI. The V segment lost 0 bases and the J segment 0 bases; nucleotides outside the gene matches: 3. The CDR3 coding sequence is TGTGCCAGCAGTTACTCAAAGCGGGAAAGCACAGATACGCAGTATTTT. Amino acids: CASSYSKRESTDTQYF.

The table lists this clonotype with a few counts. This chain joins TRBV4-3 and TRBJ1-1, with TRBD1 matching 8 bases. This CDR3 is 17 amino acids long. CDR1 is LGHNA, CDR2 YSLEER, per germline. V shed 4 bases and J 0 bases; nucleotides not matched to a gene: 10. CDR3 nucleotides: TGCGCCAGCAGCCCCCAGGGGACAGGTACTCTGAACACTGAAGCTTTCTTT. Translating gives CASSPQGTGTLNTEAFF.

Notes on this clonotype: At one boundary the junction diverges from the germline segment, which might be a read error. The chain has TRBV14 and TRBJ2-7; possible D gene TRBD1, 6 bases. The CDR3 has 11 residues. The germline gives CDR1 SGHDN, CDR2 FVKESK. CDR3 DNA sequence: TGTGCCTGCAGCCAAGGGGGTTGGCAGTACTTC. This sequence encodes CACSQGGWQYF. The whole variable domain, filled in from reference TRBV14 and TRBJ2-7, reads EAGVTQFPSHSVIEKGQTVTLRCDPISGHDNLYWYRRVMGKEIKFLLHFVKESKQDESGMPNNRFLAERTGGTYSTLKVQPAELEDSGVYFCACSQGGWQYFGPGTRLTVT.

This clonotype was recorded a few times. This rearrangement joins TRBV12-3 or TRBV12-4 to TRBJ1-2, with 7 bases matching TRBD1. This CDR3 spans 13 amino acids. V dropped 7 bases and J dropped 4; count of bases not matched to a gene: 6. The CDR3 spells CASNPGQSYGYTF. The CDR3 nucleotides read TGTGCCAGCAACCCGGGACAGAGCTATGGCTACACCTTC.

This clonotype was recorded at least ten times. This chain links TRBV5-6 with TRBJ2-7; D is uncertain. Trimming stripped 4 bases from V and 4 bases from J, with 9 bases between. The germline gives CDR1 SGHDT, CDR2 YYEEEE. CDR3 length: 12 amino acids. CDR3 amino acids: CASSLDEYEQYF. The CDR3 DNA reads TGTGCCAGCAGCCTAGATGAATACGAGCAGTACTTC.

This clonotype came up a few times. The chain joins TRBV12-3 or TRBV12-4 to TRBJ2-1, with D possibly matching TRBD1 (6 bases). The CDR3 length is 17 residues. V was trimmed by 7 bases and J by 1 base, leaving 20 bases between them. This chain's CDR3 is CASNPRTDVASYNEQFF. The DNA for the CDR3 is TGTGCCAGCAATCCCCGGACAGACGTTGCATCCTACAATGAGCAGTTCTTC.

This clonotype was seen repeatedly, ten times or more. V is TRBV29-1 and J is TRBJ2-4; no clear D gene. The CDR3 totals 15 residues. Germline CDR1 reads SQVTM; CDR2 reads ANQGSEA. V dropped 0 bases and J dropped 0 bases, with 9 bases sitting between them. CDR3 nucleotide sequence: TGCAGCGTTGAAGACCGGGTGTTAGCCAAAAACATTCAGTACTTC. Its translation is CSVEDRVLAKNIQYF. The whole variable domain, remainder taken from reference TRBV29-1 and TRBJ2-4, is SAVISQKPSRDICQRGTSLTIQCQVDSQVTMMFWYRQQPGQSLTLIATANQGSEATYESGFVIDKFPISRPNLTFSTLTVSNMSPEDSSIYLCSVEDRVLAKNIQYFGAGTRLSVL.

The CDR3 protein is CASSTGLAGGFYEQFF. The DNA of the CDR3 is TGCGCCAGCAGCACCGGACTAGCGGGAGGGTTTTATGAGCAGTTCTTC. V gene TRBV5-1 combines with J gene TRBJ2-1; 15 bases are a match to TRBD2. The germline V gene encodes CDR1 SGHRS and CDR2 YFSETQ. The CDR3 is 16 amino acids. Trimming removed 4 bases from V and 8 bases from J; junction bases left unmatched: 7. The whole variable domain, filled in from reference TRBV5-1 and TRBJ2-1, reads KAGVTQTPRYLIKTRGQQVTLSCSPISGHRSVSWYQQTPGQGLQFLFEYFSETQRNKGNFPGRFSGRQFSNSRSEMNVSTLELGDSALYLCASSTGLAGGFYEQFFGPGTRLTVL.

With respect to this clonotype: Just one base apart from a much larger clone, this may be a read error. The J gene is TRBJ2-3, the V gene TRBV2, with 10 bases matching TRBD2. This CDR3 spans 19 amino acids. Germline lookup yields CDR1 SNHLY and CDR2 FYNNEI. V lost 2 bases, J lost 6 bases, and 17 bases stayed unmatched. The CDR3 loop reads CASSERAPEAGGPVDTQYF. Written as DNA, the CDR3 is TGTGCCAGCAGTGAAAGGGCCCCGGAAGCGGGGGGGCCGGTGGATACGCAGTATTTT.

The chain has TRBV24-1 and TRBJ1-4, with TRBD1 matching 10 bases. The germline gives CDR1 KGHDR, CDR2 SFDVKD. V lost 7 bases, J lost 5 bases, and 3 bases stayed unmatched. The CDR3 contains 14 residues. The CDR3, as DNA: TGTGCCACCAGGACAGGGGGCCAGAATGAAAAACTGTTTTTT. This encodes CATRTGGQNEKLFF.

Regarding this clonotype: This may arise from a read error, as a much more abundant clone is one base away. J is TRBJ2-7 and V is TRBV7-2; D may correspond to TRBD1 or TRBD2 (5 bases each). V shed 8 bases and J shed 2 bases, with 13 bases lying between them. The CDR3 spans 13 residues. The germline CDR1 and CDR2 sequences are SGHTA and FQGNSA. The CDR3 DNA reads TGTGCCAGCGGGACGGAAGGGGCCTACGAGCAGTACTTC. It is translated as CASGTEGAYEQYF. Combining the CDR3 with reference TRBV7-2 and TRBJ2-7 gives the whole variable domain GAGVSQSPSNKVTEKGKDVELRCDPISGHTALYWYRQSLGQGLEFLIYFQGNSAPDKSGLPSDRFSAERTGGSVSTLTIQRTQQEDSAVYLCASGTEGAYEQYFGPGTRLTVT.

This clonotype was counted only a few times. V and J are TRBV20-1 and TRBJ1-3; TRBD1 agrees at 8 bases. This CDR3 contains 14 residues. V dropped 6 bases and J dropped 4; count of bases not matched to a gene: 8. Germline V gene lookup returns CDR1 DFQATT and CDR2 SNEGSKA (reference sequence). The CDR3 nucleotides read TGCAGTGCAAAGACAGGGGTTTTGGGAAACACCATATATTTT. Translating it yields CSAKTGVLGNTIYF.

This clonotype was counted ten times or more. The rearrangement joins TRBV6-2 or TRBV6-3 to TRBJ1-5; no definite D call. Germline lookup yields CDR1 MNHEY and CDR2 SVGEGT. CDR3 length: 12 residues. V lost 6 bases and J 4 bases, leaving 7 bases between the germline ends. The CDR3 DNA is TGTGCCAGCAGATGGGGAAATCAGCCCCAGCATTTT. It yields the protein CASRWGNQPQHF.

This clonotype was detected only once. An end of the junction differs from the germline gene, which may be a read error. The chain combines TRBV9 with TRBJ1-4; a possible D gene is TRBD1 (6 bases). CDR1 is SGDLS and CDR2 is YYNGEE in the germline V gene. The CDR3 is made up of 15 amino acids. CDR3 sequence (DNA): TGTGCCGGCAGCGTCGAGGGGGCAACTAATGAAAAACTGTTTTTT. Residues: CAGSVEGATNEKLFF. Supplemented by reference TRBV9 and TRBJ1-4, the full variable domain reads DSGVTQTPKHLITATGQRVTLRCSPRSGDLSVYWYQQSLDQGLQFLIQYYNGEERAKGNILERFSAQQFPDLHSELNLSSLELGDSALYFCAGSVEGATNEKLFFGSGTQLSVL.

This clonotype turned up a few times. V is TRBV30 and J is TRBJ2-2; D tentatively fits TRBD1 or TRBD2 (5 bases each). The CDR3 is made up of 14 amino acids. Germline CDR1 and CDR2: GTSNPN and SVGIG (reference sequence). V gave up 2 bases and J gave up 6 bases, with 13 bases separating them. The CDR3 loop is CAWSSGLGAGELFF. The CDR3 DNA is TGTGCCTGGAGTTCAGGGTTGGGGGCCGGGGAGCTGTTTTTT.

This clonotype was counted between two and nine times. This chain connects TRBV12-3 or TRBV12-4 to TRBJ1-4; 7 bases map to TRBD1. Losses at the gene ends were 2 bases for V and 5 bases for J; bases not matched to a gene: 11. This CDR3 has 17 amino acids. The CDR3 bases are TGTGCCAGCAGTTTATCCCACTACGACAGGGAGAATGAAAAACTGTTTTTT. It is translated as CASSLSHYDRENEKLFF.

This clonotype was picked up a small number of times. V usage is TRBV11-3 and J usage is TRBJ2-3; D perhaps matches TRBD2 (6 bases). CDR1 and CDR2 (germline): SGHNT, YENEEA. The CDR3 has 15 residues. V was shortened by 0 bases and J by 2 bases, with 9 bases between the two germline ends. CDR3 region: CASSLDGGNTDTQYF. CDR3 nucleotides: TGTGCCAGCAGCTTAGACGGCGGGAACACAGATACGCAGTATTTT.

This clonotype was detected many times. The rearrangement joins TRBV20-1 to TRBJ1-5; 9 bases map to TRBD1. Germline CDR1 DFQATT, CDR2 SNEGSKA (reference sequence). V trimming: 0 bases; J trimming: 2 bases; junction bases outside the gene matches: 8. The CDR3 is made up of 17 amino acids. The CDR3 bases are TGCAGTGCTAGAGATCTTTGGGACAGGGACGGCAATCAGCCCCAGCATTTT. It translates to CSARDLWDRDGNQPQHF.

This clonotype was seen only a few times. The rearrangement joins TRBV9 to TRBJ2-6; D remains unclear. CDR3 length equals 16 residues. Trimming stripped 4 bases from V and 0 bases from J, with 11 bases between. Germline V CDR1 and CDR2: SGDLS, YYNGEE. CDR3 loop: CASSSRYDSGANVLTF. The CDR3 nucleotides are TGTGCCAGCAGCTCCCGATATGACTCTGGGGCCAACGTCCTGACTTTC.

The sample holds one count of this clonotype. This chain uses TRBV7-9 with TRBJ2-5, with D perhaps TRBD2 (7 bases). Trimming cost V 3 bases and J 2 bases, with 16 bases left between them. CDR3 length equals 16 residues. Germline V gene data show CDR1 as SEHNR and CDR2 as FQNEAQ (reference sequence). The CDR3 sequence is CASSLGGGGPQETQYF. In DNA, the CDR3 is TGTGCCAGCAGCTTGGGGGGGGGGGGCCCTCAAGAGACCCAGTACTTC. The full variable domain, its missing parts supplied by reference TRBV7-9 and TRBJ2-5, is DTGVSQNPRHKITKRGQNVTFRCDPISEHNRLYWYRQTLGQGPEFLTYFQNEAQLEKSRLLSDRFSAERPKGSFSTLEIQRTEQGDSAMYLCASSLGGGGPQETQYFGPGTRLLVL.

This clonotype was seen a handful of times. The rearrangement uses TRBV5-1 and TRBJ2-7; D may correspond to TRBD1 or TRBD2 (7 bases each). The CDR3 contains 13 residues. Trimming removed 7 bases from V and 4 bases from J, with 15 bases in between. The germline V gene encodes CDR1 SGHRS and CDR2 YFSETQ. The CDR3: CASAGEGAYEQYF. Here the CDR3 DNA reads TGCGCCAGCGCGGGGGAGGGGGCTTACGAGCAGTACTTC.

This clonotype was counted a few times. The chain couples TRBV6-2 or TRBV6-3 to TRBJ2-1, with TRBD2 identical over 8 bases. This CDR3 contains 12 residues. Germline V lookup: CDR1 MNHEY, CDR2 SVGEGT. V lost 11 bases to trimming and J lost 7 bases; unmatched junction nucleotides: 7. The CDR3 DNA reads as TGTGCCGCATATAGCGGGGCGAATGAGCAGTTCTTC. Translating gives CAAYSGANEQFF.

There are a few counts of this clonotype. This chain links TRBV24-1 with TRBJ2-2; 9 bases agree with TRBD1. The CDR3 is 16 residues long. The germline CDR1 and CDR2 sequences are KGHDR and SFDVKD. V was clipped by 0 bases and J by 4 bases; unmatched bases: 2. The CDR3 nucleotides are TGTGCCACCAGTGATTTGAAGGGACAGGGCACCGGGGAGCTGTTTTTT. This sequence encodes CATSDLKGQGTGELFF.